Described below is a single T cell receptor beta chain sequence and its context. Its matching antigen is unknown. Germline loops: CDR1 SNHLY, CDR2 FYNNEI. The J segment lost 1 base and the V segment lost 8 bases, leaving 4 bases of the junction unmatched. CDR3 size: 14 residues. The sample is drawn from a study of T cell responses to AZD1222 COVID-19 vaccine. Study-wide findings and caveats: Clonal diversity was possibly underestimated; the donors were predominantly white British and more often female. Unmutated regions of variants are reportedly targeted by nearly half of spike-specific TCRs. Seropositive status at baseline applied to only 6 or 7 AZD1222 recipients.

Data came from immunoSEQ multiplex PCR; TCRdb stores just in-frame clones and leaves some out. The top ten hold around 16% of the sample, which has some 61,000 clones, about 88% seen once. V is TRBV2 and J is TRBJ1-4; 7 bases agree with TRBD1. The sequence came from an adult in good health. Sequences were derived from peripheral blood, sampled on day 0 of AZD1222 vaccination. The CDR3 coding sequence is TGTGCCAGCCTCCGGGACAGAACTAATGAAAAACTGTTTTTT. Translating it yields CASLRDRTNEKLFF.